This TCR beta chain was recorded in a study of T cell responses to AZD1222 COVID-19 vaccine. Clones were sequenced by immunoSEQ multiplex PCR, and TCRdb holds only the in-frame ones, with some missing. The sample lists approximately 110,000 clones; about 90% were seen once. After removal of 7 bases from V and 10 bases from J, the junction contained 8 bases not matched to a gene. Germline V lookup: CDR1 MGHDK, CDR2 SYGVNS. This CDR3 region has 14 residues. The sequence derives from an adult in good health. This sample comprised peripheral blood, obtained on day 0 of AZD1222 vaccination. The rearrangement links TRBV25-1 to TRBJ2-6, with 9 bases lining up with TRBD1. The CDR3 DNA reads TGTGCCAGCACCAGTCACGGGACAGGGAACGTCCTGACTTTC. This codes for CASTSHGTGNVLTF.